A selection of T cell receptor beta chains follows, all from one sample in a study of neurological immune-mediated disorders. One entry per CDR3 protein results from TCRdb running MiXCR on the 5' RACE reads. The repertoire holds about 44,000 distinct CDR3 sequences, with under 25% as singletons. The specimen sequenced was PBMCs. These TCRs come from a man in his sixties with HTLV-1-associated myelopathy (HAM/TSP). CDR3s include the opening cysteine and the closing phenylalanine or tryptophan. The order of the fields is J gene, clone size, D gene, V gene, CDR3 protein, CDR3 DNA. A D gene is named only where the DNA matches it firmly. The size of a clone is reported for some rows only, either as once, few or many, or as a class for expanded clones.

TRBJ2-2	.	.	TRBV20-1	CSARDLSRVRTGELFF	TGCAGTGCTAGAGATCTCAGTCGAGTGCGTACCGGGGAGCTGTTTTTT
TRBJ2-7	.	.	TRBV11-1	CASSFGGTSSYEQYF	TGTGCCAGCAGCTTCGGTGGTACAAGCTCCTACGAGCAGTACTTC
TRBJ2-3	many	TRBD2	TRBV20-1	CSAPLPGLSWGTDTQYF	TGCAGTGCCCCTCTCCCGGGACTATCCTGGGGAACAGATACGCAGTATTTT
TRBJ2-4	.	TRBD1	TRBV5-5	CTNSPTGTENIQYF	TGTACCAACAGCCCGACAGGGACGGAAAACATTCAGTACTTC
TRBJ1-4	many	TRBD1	TRBV2	CASQTGAGEKLFF	TGTGCCAGCCAGACAGGGGCGGGTGAAAAACTGTTTTTT
TRBJ2-3	many	TRBD2	TRBV6-1	CASSEGLARGEYF	TGTGCCAGCAGTGAGGGACTAGCCCGGGGAGAGTATTTT
TRBJ2-3	many	TRBD1	TRBV20-1	CSAVTGGPDTQYF	TGCAGTGCTGTTACAGGGGGCCCAGATACGCAGTATTTT
TRBJ2-1	many	TRBD1	TRBV6-1	CASSEAMGQGKNEQFF	TGTGCCAGCAGTGAAGCGATGGGACAGGGTAAAAATGAGCAGTTCTTC
TRBJ1-1	many	.	TRBV5-1	CASSLGVGSYSYQTEAFF	TGCGCCAGCAGCTTGGGTGTAGGTTCGTATTCCTATCAAACTGAAGCTTTCTTT
TRBJ2-7	.	.	TRBV6-2/TRBV6-3	CASSYSVGSRVF	TGTGCCAGCAGTTACTCGGTTGGGAGCCGCGTCTTC
TRBJ2-1	.	TRBD2	TRBV11-2	CASRRTSGSLEQFF	TGTGCCAGCAGACGGACTAGCGGGAGTCTTGAGCAGTTCTTC
TRBJ2-5	many	.	TRBV4-1	CANSQSPGETQYF	TGCGCCAACAGCCAGTCCCCAGGAGAGACCCAGTACTTC
TRBJ2-5	many	.	TRBV7-2	CASSLAGLPQETQYF	TGTGCCAGCAGCTTAGCGGGACTCCCCCAAGAGACCCAGTACTTC
TRBJ2-1	many	TRBD2	TRBV7-3	CASSPLGEGEQFF	TGTGCCAGCAGCCCACTAGGGGAGGGTGAGCAGTTCTTC
TRBJ2-6	.	.	TRBV20-1	CSANRGPALGANVLTF	TGCAGTGCTAATCGAGGCCCGGCTCTGGGGGCCAACGTCCTGACTTTC
TRBJ2-4	many	.	TRBV20-1	CSARAFSGVHIQYF	TGCAGTGCTAGGGCCTTCTCTGGCGTCCACATTCAGTACTTC
TRBJ2-7	many	TRBD1	TRBV4-1	CASSQNDRVGEQYF	TGCGCCAGCAGCCAAAATGACAGGGTGGGGGAGCAGTACTTC
TRBJ2-7	.	.	TRBV7-9	CASSWDERYEQYF	TGTGCCAGCAGCTGGGACGAAAGATACGAGCAGTACTTC
TRBJ2-3	many	.	TRBV20-1	CSARDPQGGTDTQYF	TGCAGTGCTAGAGATCCCCAGGGGGGAACAGATACGCAGTATTTT
TRBJ2-3	many	TRBD2	TRBV9	CASSVDGPPGGTDTQYF	TGTGCCAGCAGCGTGGACGGCCCCCCGGGGGGGACAGATACGCAGTATTTT
TRBJ1-2	many	.	TRBV25-1	CASSEEEARGGYTF	TGTGCCAGCAGTGAAGAGGAGGCAAGGGGTGGCTACACCTTC
TRBJ2-3	many	TRBD1	TRBV18	CASSPGQGIADTQYF	TGTGCCAGCTCACCGGGACAGGGGATCGCAGATACGCAGTATTTT
TRBJ2-3	many	.	TRBV15	CATSRDQTSTDTQYF	TGTGCCACCAGCAGAGATCAAACGAGCACAGATACGCAGTATTTT
TRBJ2-5	.	TRBD1	TRBV24-1	CATSDQDRVIETQYF	TGTGCCACCAGTGACCAAGACAGGGTGATAGAGACCCAGTACTTC
TRBJ2-5	many	TRBD2	TRBV7-2	CASSPSGRPETQYF	TGTGCCAGCAGCCCTAGCGGGAGGCCAGAGACCCAGTACTTC
TRBJ1-3	many	.	TRBV6-1	CASSTGQRSGNTIYF	TGTGCCAGCAGCACAGGGCAACGCTCTGGAAACACCATATATTTT
TRBJ1-1	.	.	TRBV30	CAWSALAKGAFF	TGTGCCTGGAGTGCCCTCGCCAAGGGGGCTTTCTTT
TRBJ2-7	many	.	TRBV10-3	CAISVNEGAYEQYF	TGTGCCATCAGTGTGAACGAGGGCGCCTACGAGCAGTACTTC
TRBJ1-1	many	.	TRBV5-4	CASSLAGFRAFF	TGTGCCAGCAGCTTGGCAGGGTTTAGGGCTTTCTTT
TRBJ2-3	many	TRBD2	TRBV3-1	CASSLTSGFTDTQYF	TGTGCCAGCAGCCTTACTAGCGGCTTCACAGATACGCAGTATTTT
TRBJ2-1	many	TRBD2	TRBV10-3	CAISEGLADIDNEQFF	TGTGCCATCAGTGAAGGACTAGCGGATATAGACAATGAGCAGTTCTTC
TRBJ1-6	many	TRBD1	TRBV7-8	CASSLVPGQNNSPLHF	TGTGCCAGCAGCTTAGTCCCGGGACAGAATAATTCACCCCTCCACTTT
TRBJ2-1	.	TRBD2	TRBV5-1	CACIFGLAGYNEQFF	TGCGCCTGCATCTTCGGACTAGCTGGCTACAATGAGCAGTTCTTC
TRBJ2-1	.	TRBD1	TRBV28	CASTLGGTGLDNEQFF	TGTGCCAGCACCTTGGGGGGGACAGGGCTAGACAATGAGCAGTTCTTC
TRBJ2-7	many	TRBD1	TRBV20-1	CSAMGQNAYEQYF	TGCAGTGCTATGGGACAGAACGCTTACGAGCAGTACTTC
TRBJ2-3	few	TRBD1	TRBV18	CASSPSEQGSSDTQYF	TGTGCCAGCTCACCAAGCGAACAGGGGAGTTCAGATACGCAGTATTTT
TRBJ2-7	.	.	TRBV19	CASSIAYRTYEQYF	TGTGCCAGTAGTATAGCCTACAGAACCTACGAGCAGTACTTC
TRBJ2-6	many	.	TRBV20-1	CSAREGSESGANVLTF	TGCAGTGCTAGAGAGGGTAGCGAGTCTGGGGCCAACGTCCTGACTTTC
TRBJ2-7	many	TRBD1	TRBV20-1	CSARDRLGQGVHEQYF	TGCAGTGCTAGAGATCGGTTAGGACAGGGGGTTCACGAGCAGTACTTC
TRBJ2-1	many	TRBD1	TRBV5-1	CASSSRTGGSYNEQFF	TGCGCCAGCAGCTCCAGGACAGGGGGATCCTACAATGAGCAGTTCTTC
TRBJ1-5	many	.	TRBV20-1	CSASKSGTNSNQPQHF	TGCAGTGCTTCCAAGTCCGGGACCAATAGCAATCAGCCCCAGCATTTT
TRBJ2-1	.	.	TRBV19	CASKTVSYNEQFF	TGTGCCAGTAAAACAGTCTCCTACAATGAGCAGTTCTTC
TRBJ2-3	many	.	TRBV2	CASADLPDTQYF	TGTGCCAGCGCTGATCTGCCAGATACGCAGTATTTT
TRBJ2-3	many	.	TRBV7-9	CASSFGPDTQYF	TGTGCCAGCAGCTTCGGCCCGGATACGCAGTATTTT
TRBJ1-2	many	TRBD1	TRBV5-4	CASSTDREGYTF	TGTGCCAGCAGCACCGACAGGGAGGGCTACACCTTC
TRBJ1-1	many	.	TRBV7-2	CAGRKAAVYTEAFF	TGTGCCGGAAGAAAAGCGGCAGTTTACACTGAAGCTTTCTTT
TRBJ2-7	many	.	TRBV27	CASSFRGPNYEQYF	TGTGCCAGCAGCTTCCGGGGACCCAACTACGAGCAGTACTTC
TRBJ2-5	few	.	TRBV6-2/TRBV6-3	CASSPEPQETQYF	TGTGCCAGCAGTCCGGAACCTCAAGAGACCCAGTACTTC
TRBJ2-5	many	TRBD2	TRBV5-1	CASSPGLAGAGVGETQYF	TGCGCCAGCAGCCCAGGACTAGCGGGAGCAGGAGTGGGAGAGACCCAGTACTTC
TRBJ2-7	.	.	TRBV4-2	CASSQYGAGEQYF	TGTGCCAGCAGCCAATACGGGGCGGGGGAGCAGTACTTC
TRBJ2-7	many	TRBD1	TRBV5-1	CASSSWTGDGKNEQYF	TGCGCCAGCAGCTCATGGACAGGGGATGGAAAAAACGAGCAGTACTTC
TRBJ2-5	many	TRBD1	TRBV5-1	CASSSYGTGDPPETQYF	TGCGCCAGCAGCTCCTACGGGACAGGCGACCCCCCAGAGACCCAGTACTTC
TRBJ1-4	.	TRBD1	TRBV7-9	CASSPVTGGEKLLF	TGTGCCAGCAGCCCCGTGACAGGGGGTGAAAAACTGCTTTTT
TRBJ2-5	many	.	TRBV7-7	CASSPTGRGETQYF	TGTGCTAGCAGCCCGACGGGGCGTGGGGAGACCCAGTACTTC
TRBJ2-5	few	TRBD2	TRBV27	CASSFGATSGSKETQYF	TGTGCCAGCAGTTTTGGGGCGACTAGCGGGAGTAAAGAGACCCAGTACTTC
TRBJ2-7	many	TRBD2	TRBV12-3/TRBV12-4	CASRLFSGRDYEQYF	TGTGCCAGCAGACTATTTAGCGGGAGAGATTACGAGCAGTACTTC
TRBJ2-1	medium-sized	.	TRBV20-1	CSARRDFNNEQFF	TGCAGTGCTAGGAGGGACTTCAACAATGAGCAGTTCTTC